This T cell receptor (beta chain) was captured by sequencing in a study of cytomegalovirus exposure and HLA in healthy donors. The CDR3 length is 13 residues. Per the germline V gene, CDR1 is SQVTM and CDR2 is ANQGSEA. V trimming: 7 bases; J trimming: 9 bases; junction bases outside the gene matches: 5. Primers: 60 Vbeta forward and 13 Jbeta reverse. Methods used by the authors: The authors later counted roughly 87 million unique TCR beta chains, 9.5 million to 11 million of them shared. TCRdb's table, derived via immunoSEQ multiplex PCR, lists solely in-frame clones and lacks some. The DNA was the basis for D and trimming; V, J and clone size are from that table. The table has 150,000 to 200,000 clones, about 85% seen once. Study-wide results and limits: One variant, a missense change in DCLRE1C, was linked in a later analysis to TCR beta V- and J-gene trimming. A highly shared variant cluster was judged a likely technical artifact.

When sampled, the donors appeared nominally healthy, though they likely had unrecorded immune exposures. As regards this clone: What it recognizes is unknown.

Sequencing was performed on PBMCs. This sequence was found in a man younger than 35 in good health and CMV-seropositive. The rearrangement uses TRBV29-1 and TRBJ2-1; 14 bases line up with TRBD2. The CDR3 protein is CSGLGTSGGEQFF. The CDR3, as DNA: TGCAGCGGCCTGGGGACTAGCGGGGGTGAGCAGTTCTTC.